Presented here are 8 T cell receptor beta chains from one specimen sequenced in a study of radiotherapy plus CTLA-4 blockade in lung cancer. Profiled with immunoSEQ multiplex PCR; TCRdb holds only in-frame clones, not every one. The sample lists approximately 40,000 clones; approximately 83% were seen once. The sample was peripheral blood, taken from a patient treated with radiotherapy plus ipilimumab. Receptor source: a human donor with non-small cell lung cancer whose response to radiotherapy plus ipilimumab could not be evaluated.

This chain joins TRBV6-5 and TRBJ1-1; TRBD1 agrees at 7 bases. Trimming took 1 base from V and 5 from J; bases not matched to a gene: 4. The germline CDR1 and CDR2 sequences are MNHEY and SVGAGI. CDR3 size: 14 residues. CDR3 coding DNA: TGTGCCAGCAGTTACTTGGAGGGGGCGACTGAAGCTTTCTTT. Residues: CASSYLEGATEAFF.

The V call is TRBV20-1, the J call TRBJ2-1, with D uncertain. V was trimmed by 5 bases and J by 8 bases, leaving 7 bases between them. Germline-derived CDR1 and CDR2 are DFQATT and SNEGSKA (reference sequence). The CDR3 is made up of 10 amino acids. The chain's CDR3 is CSASLHEQFF. CDR3 bases: TGCAGTGCTTCCCTCCATGAGCAGTTCTTC.

CDR3 sequence: CASSLGVQNSPLHF. The CDR3 DNA reads as TGTGCCAGCAGCTTAGGAGTCCAAAATTCACCCCTCCACTTT. V and J are TRBV11-1 and TRBJ1-6; unclear D gene. CDR3 length: 14 amino acids. The V gene lost 1 base and the J gene lost 7 bases, with 8 bases spanning the gap. Germline CDR1 is SGHAT and CDR2 is FQDESV (reference sequence).

This clone was counted a single time. The V gene is TRBV7-9, the J gene TRBJ2-3, with a weak D call TRBD2 (7 bases). V was trimmed by 5 bases and J by 3 bases, leaving 15 bases between them. In germline, CDR1 is SEHNR, CDR2 FQNEAQ (reference sequence). There are 15 residues in the CDR3. The CDR3 DNA is TGTGCCAGCAGCACCCGGGGGGCGATGACAGATACGCAGTATTTT. This translates into CASSTRGAMTDTQYF. The variable domain in full, completed from reference TRBV7-9 and TRBJ2-3, reads DTGVSQNPRHKITKRGQNVTFRCDPISEHNRLYWYRQTLGQGPEFLTYFQNEAQLEKSRLLSDRFSAERPKGSFSTLEIQRTEQGDSAMYLCASSTRGAMTDTQYFGPGTRLTVL.

The CDR3 here is CASSFRLAGVTDTQYF. The CDR3 nucleotides are TGTGCCAGCAGTTTCCGACTAGCGGGAGTCACAGATACGCAGTATTTT. The rearrangement uses TRBV27 and TRBJ2-3; 12 nucleotides line up with TRBD2. Germline V gene sequence: CDR1 MNHEY, CDR2 SMNVEV (reference sequence). CDR3 length: 16 amino acids. J lost 2 bases, V lost 3 bases, and 3 bases had no gene match.

The chain is built from TRBV5-1 and TRBJ2-7, with 16 positions matching TRBD2. Germline V gives CDR1 SGHRS, CDR2 YFSETQ. The V and J ends lost 7 bases and 7 bases, in that order; junction bases with no gene match: 8. The CDR3 sequence is 15 residues long. The CDR3 coding sequence is TGCGCCAGCGCCAGACGGGGACTAGCGGGAGGGGAGCAGTACTTC. Protein sequence: CASARRGLAGGEQYF.

This clone was observed once. The rearrangement joins TRBV7-2 to TRBJ1-4; D call uncertain. The CDR3 covers 17 residues. Germline V gives CDR1 SGHTA, CDR2 FQGNSA. Trimming removed 0 bases from V and 0 bases from J, with 11 bases in between. In nucleotides, the CDR3 is TGTGCCAGCAGCTTAGCGCTGGAGACTGCAACTAATGAAAAACTGTTTTTT. Protein: CASSLALETATNEKLFF.

This clone was counted a few times. The rearrangement joins TRBV21-1 to TRBJ2-5; no check of the table's D call, TRBD1, against the DNA was made. TRBV21-1 is deemed a pseudogene. This CDR3 has 12 residues. CDR3 in DNA: TGTGCCAGCAGAGGGGGCCAAGAGACCCAGTACTTC. Its translation is CASRGGQETQYF.